A single sample is the source of the 17 T cell receptor beta chains below, sequenced in a study of blood T cell repertoires in COVID-19. Clones were sequenced by immunoSEQ multiplex PCR, and TCRdb holds only the in-frame ones, with some missing. Seen here are fewer than 450,000 clones, 70% to 90% observed once, and the top ten hold around 12%. The sequencing sample was made of peripheral blood. The receptors were sampled from a woman between 50 and 59 years old with COVID-19, enrolled during active disease.

The rearrangement joins TRBV10-3 to TRBJ1-4; no reliable D call. Trimming took off 5 bases at V and 5 bases at J, with 6 bases between the two ends. The germline CDR1 and CDR2 sequences are ENHRY and SYGVKD. CDR3 length: 12 amino acids. The CDR3 DNA is TGTGCCATCAGTCCGAGAAATGAAAAACTGTTTTTT. It specifies CAISPRNEKLFF.

The genes are TRBV19 and TRBJ1-1, with D perhaps matching TRBD1 (5 bases). This CDR3 spans 12 amino acids. Between the trimmed V and J ends, which lost 8 bases and 0 bases, there was a span of 7 bases. The germline V gene encodes CDR1 LNHDA and CDR2 SQIVND (reference sequence). The chain's CDR3 is CASGHLNTEAFF. For the CDR3, the DNA is TGTGCCAGTGGACATTTGAACACTGAAGCTTTCTTT.

J is TRBJ2-7 and V is TRBV6-5; a possible D gene is TRBD2 (7 bases). V lost 10 bases and J 6 bases, leaving 13 bases between the germline ends. This CDR3 is built from 11 residues. Per germline, CDR1 MNHEY and CDR2 SVGAGI. CDR3 nucleotides: TGTGCCACCGGGGGAGGGGGCGAGCAGTACTTC. Encoded protein: CATGGGGEQYF.

The chain joins TRBV2 to TRBJ2-7; 10 nucleotides agree with TRBD1. Looked up from germline, CDR1 is SNHLY and CDR2 is FYNNEI. The CDR3 spans 14 residues. Trimming at V came to 5 bases and at J to 3 bases, leaving 4 bases not matched to a gene. CDR3 protein: CASSMDRGNYEQYF. As DNA, the CDR3 is TGTGCCAGCAGTATGGACAGGGGGAACTACGAGCAGTACTTC.

The chain is built from TRBV2 and TRBJ2-7; D might be TRBD2 (5 bases). This CDR3 has 16 residues. Trimming stripped 0 bases from V and 6 bases from J, with 18 bases between. The germline CDR1 and CDR2 sequences are SNHLY and FYNNEI. CDR3 region: CASSEAILGSPTEQYF. In DNA, the CDR3 is TGTGCCAGCAGTGAAGCAATACTAGGATCCCCGACCGAGCAGTACTTC.

The chain recombines TRBV5-8 with TRBJ1-5; D is ambiguous. The CDR3 totals 14 residues. The germline V and J ends were trimmed by 5 bases and 3 bases, with 12 bases remaining between them. Germline V lookup: CDR1 SGHTS, CDR2 YDEGEE. The CDR3 bases are TGTGCCAGCAGTAGACATATTGACAATCAGCCCCAGCATTTT. As protein: CASSRHIDNQPQHF. The complete variable domain, with remaining parts taken from reference TRBV5-8 and TRBJ1-5, reads EAGVTQSPTHLIKTRGQQATLRCSPISGHTSVYWYQQALGLGLQFLLWYDEGEERNRGNFPPRFSGRQFPNYSSELNVNALELEDSALYLCASSRHIDNQPQHFGDGTRLSIL.

This sequence joins TRBV27 and TRBJ2-6; D is ambiguous. The CDR3 consists of 16 residues. CDR1 is MNHEY, CDR2 SMNVEV, per germline (reference sequence). The V gene lost 7 bases and the J gene lost 4 bases, with 17 bases spanning the gap. The CDR3 region is CASTPSLAAGANVLTF. CDR3 bases: TGTGCCAGCACTCCCTCCCTTGCTGCGGGGGCCAACGTCCTGACTTTC.

The chain uses TRBV7-2 and TRBJ2-7; TRBD1 matches 8 bases. This CDR3 has 19 residues. Trimming removed 3 bases from V and 3 bases from J; junction bases left unmatched: 19. Looked up from germline, CDR1 is SGHTA and CDR2 is FQGNSA. DNA for the CDR3: TGTGCCAGCAGCTTGGTAGCAGGGGGCCGAACCTCTCTTAACTACGAGCAGTACTTC. This gives the protein CASSLVAGGRTSLNYEQYF.

This clone appeared once. This chain links TRBV28 with TRBJ2-5, with D maybe TRBD1 (5 bases). The CDR3 sequence is 13 residues long. The V and J ends lost 5 bases and 5 bases respectively, with 12 bases between them. Germline V CDR1 and CDR2: MDHEN, SYDVKM. The CDR3 DNA is TGTGCCAGCAGTCCAGGGATCCGGGAGACCCAGTACTTC. Its protein product is CASSPGIRETQYF.

The chain is built from TRBV24-1 and TRBJ2-3; 8 bases are shared with TRBD1. This CDR3 spans 15 amino acids. Trimming took 2 bases from V and 3 from J; bases not matched to a gene: 3. Germline CDR1 KGHDR, CDR2 SFDVKD. CDR3 amino acids: CATSDSRQGTDTQYF. CDR3 nucleotide sequence: TGTGCCACCAGTGATTCGAGACAGGGGACAGATACGCAGTATTTT.

The CDR3 is CASSSSGGRYEQYF. The CDR3 bases are TGTGCCAGCAGCTCATCAGGGGGTCGTTACGAGCAGTACTTC. J is TRBJ2-7 and V is TRBV28; 7 bases fit TRBD1. Germline CDR1 is MDHEN and CDR2 is SYDVKM. CDR3 length: 14 amino acids. Unmatched junction bases numbered 9, after V lost 6 bases and J lost 4 bases.

This clone has a handful of counts. The V and J genes are TRBV4-1 and TRBJ1-2, with 8 bases matching TRBD1. This CDR3 has 15 amino acids. CDR1 and CDR2 (germline): MGHRA, YSYEKL. The V gene end was trimmed by 0 bases and the J gene end by 5 bases; junction bases not matched to a gene: 5. For the CDR3, the DNA is TGCGCCAGCAGCCAAGATCGAAGGACAGGGTATGGCTACACCTTC. Translating gives CASSQDRRTGYGYTF.

This clone was picked up a small number of times. The chain joins TRBV30 to TRBJ2-7; D may be TRBD1 (5 bases). V lost 8 bases, J lost 0 bases, and 14 bases lay in between. CDR1 GTSNPN and CDR2 SVGIG come from the germline V gene (reference sequence). The CDR3 extends over 13 amino acids. CDR3 region: CAGRVPLSYEQYF. CDR3 sequence (DNA): TGTGCCGGCAGGGTGCCCCTCTCCTACGAGCAGTACTTC.

This rearrangement joins TRBV6-4 to TRBJ2-7; 13 bases are a match to TRBD2. Germline V gene sequence: CDR1 MRHNA, CDR2 SNTAGT. V was pared by 9 bases and J by 3 bases, with 2 bases of the junction left unmatched. The CDR3 is 13 amino acids. As DNA, the CDR3 is TGTGCCAGAGGGACTAGCGGGGACTACGAGCAGTACTTC. It is translated as CARGTSGDYEQYF.

The chain carries TRBV13 and TRBJ2-7, with a weak D call TRBD2 (5 bases). There are 14 residues in the CDR3. Germline CDR1 and CDR2: PRHDT and FYEKMQ (reference sequence). V lost 4 bases and J lost 5, with 15 bases in between. This chain's CDR3 is CASSWYDSGNEQYF. The CDR3 DNA reads as TGTGCCAGCAGCTGGTACGACTCGGGGAACGAGCAGTACTTC.

The V gene is TRBV19, the J gene TRBJ1-1; TRBD1 matches 7 bases. Losses at the gene ends were 5 bases for V and 8 bases for J; bases not matched to a gene: 8. This CDR3 has 13 amino acids. CDR1 and CDR2 (germline): LNHDA, SQIVND (reference sequence). The CDR3 DNA sequence: TGTGCCAGTAGTCCAAGGGGGCAGATCGAAGCTTTCTTT. Residues: CASSPRGQIEAFF.

This rearrangement joins TRBV4-1 to TRBJ2-7, with TRBD1 identical over 8 bases. V was clipped by 1 base and J by 7 bases; unmatched bases: 9. Per germline, CDR1 MGHRA and CDR2 YSYEKL. The length of the CDR3 is 15 residues. This CDR3 is CASSQVGGRGREQYF. The CDR3 DNA sequence: TGCGCCAGCAGCCAAGTGGGGGGCAGGGGGCGGGAGCAGTACTTC.